The clone carrying this T cell receptor beta chain was counted at least ten times. Its antigen is unidentified. One entry per CDR3 protein, called by TCRdb with MiXCR from the 5' RACE reads. The sample shows some 20,000 distinct CDR3 sequences, more than 15% of them seen only once. These data come from a study of spatial heterogeneity in lung cancer. Findings and limits, study-wide: Expanded intratumoral alpha and beta TCR counts tracked tumor mutation counts.

The CDR3 is 12 amino acids. CDR1 is MDHEN, CDR2 SYDVKM, per germline. V lost 5 bases and J lost 9, with 14 bases in between. Noted time point: sample taken at primary tumor resection. Tumor, nontumor lung or frozen PBMC supplied whole RNA, sequenced without sorting. Sample: lung tumor tissue, taken at surgery. The chain recombines TRBV28 with TRBJ2-7; tentatively, D is TRBD1 (6 bases). This receptor was taken from a female donor with early-stage non-small cell lung cancer. CDR3 amino acids: CASSPPRGGQYF. The CDR3 DNA follows: TGTGCCAGCAGTCCCCCTCGAGGGGGGCAGTACTTC.